This T cell receptor beta chain was sequenced in a study of graft-versus-host responses after intestinal transplantation. There are 13 residues in the CDR3. Germline CDR1 is MNHEY and CDR2 is SVGAGI. Between the trimmed V and J ends, which lost 0 bases and 6 bases, there was a span of 9 bases. This clone was detected only once. Assay: immunoSEQ multiplex PCR; the TCRdb copy retains only in-frame clones and omits some. The table shows some 25,000 clones, with around 94% occurring only once. This chain links TRBV6-5 with TRBJ2-7, with D hard to call. Here the sequenced sample was PBMCs, taken just over 29 days after intestinal transplant. The TCR originated in a human patient who received an intestinal transplant, so some T cells may come from the graft donor. CDR3 in amino acids: CASSYSYSTEQYF. CDR3 sequence (DNA): TGTGCCAGCAGTTACTCGTACAGCACCGAGCAGTACTTC.